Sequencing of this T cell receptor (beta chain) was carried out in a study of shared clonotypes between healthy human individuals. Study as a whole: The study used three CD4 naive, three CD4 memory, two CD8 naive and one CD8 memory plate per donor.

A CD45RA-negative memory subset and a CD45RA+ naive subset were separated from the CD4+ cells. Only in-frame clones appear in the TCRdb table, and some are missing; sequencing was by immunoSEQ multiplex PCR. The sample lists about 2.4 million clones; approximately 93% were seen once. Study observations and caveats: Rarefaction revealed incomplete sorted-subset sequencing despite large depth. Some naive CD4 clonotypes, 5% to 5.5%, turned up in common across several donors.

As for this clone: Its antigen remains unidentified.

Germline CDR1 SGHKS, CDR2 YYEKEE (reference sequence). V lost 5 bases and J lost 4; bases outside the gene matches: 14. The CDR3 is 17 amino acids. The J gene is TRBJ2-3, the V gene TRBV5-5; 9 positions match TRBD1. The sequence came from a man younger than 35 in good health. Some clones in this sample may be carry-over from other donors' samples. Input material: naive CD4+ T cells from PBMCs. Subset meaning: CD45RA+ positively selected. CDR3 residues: CASRNLYAGQGPDTQYF. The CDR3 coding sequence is TGTGCCAGCAGAAACCTCTACGCGGGACAGGGTCCAGATACGCAGTATTTT.